The 6 T cell receptor beta chains below all came from one sample that was sequenced in a study of shared clonotypes between healthy human individuals. Assay: immunoSEQ multiplex PCR; the TCRdb copy retains only in-frame clones and omits some. The repertoire has millions of clones, over 90% of them found once; the top ten carry 0.3% to 0.4%. Material for sequencing was naive CD4+ T cells from PBMCs. The subset is: CD45RA+ positively selected. The receptors were sampled from a man between 18 and 35 years old in good health. Some clones in this sample may be carry-over from other donors' samples.

The rearrangement links TRBV9 to TRBJ2-2; D is ambiguous. Trimming took 0 bases from V and 7 from J, leaving 16 bases between them. Germline V gene data show CDR1 as SGDLS and CDR2 as YYNGEE. The CDR3 length is 16 residues. The CDR3 loop reads CASSVAMAGRIGELFF. CDR3 coding DNA: TGTGCCAGCAGCGTAGCTATGGCAGGACGGATCGGGGAGCTGTTTTTT.

This clone was recorded only once. The chain uses TRBV13 and TRBJ2-7; perhaps D is TRBD1 or TRBD2 (6 bases each). Trimming stripped 7 bases from V and 5 bases from J, with 27 bases between. The CDR3 totals 17 residues. Germline loops: CDR1 PRHDT, CDR2 FYEKMQ (reference sequence). CDR3 in amino acids: CASKLGGRTSLDHEQYF. CDR3 DNA: TGTGCCAGCAAACTAGGGGGGAGGACCTCCCTTGATCACGAGCAGTACTTC.

The V gene is TRBV5-4, the J gene TRBJ2-3, with 9 nucleotides matching TRBD2. Germline V lookup: CDR1 SGHNT, CDR2 YYREEE (reference sequence). J lost 5 bases, V lost 5 bases, and 9 bases had no gene match. The length of the CDR3 is 15 residues. The CDR3 DNA sequence: TGTGCCAGCAGTCAGATAGCGGGAGCCCGAGATACGCAGTATTTT. It codes for CASSQIAGARDTQYF.

This clone has just a few counts. The chain is built from TRBV6-5 and TRBJ1-5, with D maybe TRBD1 (5 bases). This CDR3 contains 15 residues. Germline CDR1 MNHEY, CDR2 SVGAGI. The V end was cut by 0 bases, the J end by 6 bases, with 12 bases between. CDR3 in amino acids: CASSYSPGRGQPQHF. The CDR3 DNA reads as TGTGCCAGCAGTTACTCGCCGGGACGGGGTCAGCCCCAGCATTTT.

The rearrangement uses TRBV5-1 and TRBJ2-7; a weak D match, TRBD2 (8 bases). Between the trimmed V and J ends, which lost 0 bases and 7 bases, there was a span of 23 bases. From germline, CDR1 is SGHRS and CDR2 YFSETQ. This CDR3 is built from 17 residues. CDR3 in amino acids: CASSLEGQFSSGGEQYF. In DNA form, the CDR3 reads TGCGCCAGCAGCTTGGAGGGACAGTTCAGCTCGGGAGGGGAGCAGTACTTC.

The chain recombines TRBV28 with TRBJ1-3; D call uncertain. Germline CDR1 reads MDHEN; CDR2 reads SYDVKM. This CDR3 has 15 residues. V was clipped by 3 bases and J by 0 bases, with 9 bases between them. DNA for the CDR3: TGTGCCAGCAGTTTTACACGGAGCTCTGGAAACACCATATATTTT. Protein: CASSFTRSSGNTIYF.